The rows below give T cell receptor beta chains drawn from one sample of a study of CXCR3-negative and CXCR3-positive naive CD8 T cells. TCRdb re-called the 5' RACE reads, yielding one record per CDR3 amino acid sequence without DNA. The table lists under 60,000 distinct CDR3 sequences. Material for sequencing was naive CXCR3+ CD8+ T cells from blood. These receptors all come from a human donor in good health. Some clones in this sample may be carry-over from other donors' samples. CDR3s include the opening cysteine and the closing phenylalanine or tryptophan. The order of the fields is CDR3 length, J gene, V gene, CDR3 protein.

len: 17
j_gene: TRBJ2-1
v_gene: TRBV7-2
CDR3aa: CASTIPSGAAGYNEQFF

len: 14
j_gene: TRBJ2-2
v_gene: TRBV11-1
CDR3aa: CASSSQRGTGELFF

len: 14
j_gene: TRBJ2-1
v_gene: TRBV7-9
CDR3aa: CASSPRDKNNEQFF

len: 17
j_gene: TRBJ2-3
v_gene: TRBV2
CDR3aa: CASSEAPSGGVTDTQYF

len: 14
j_gene: TRBJ2-7
v_gene: TRBV5-1
CDR3aa: CASSFQDNSYEQYF

len: 14
j_gene: TRBJ1-1
v_gene: TRBV4-2
CDR3aa: CTSSQVGDNTEAFF

len: 14
j_gene: TRBJ2-2
v_gene: TRBV7-9
CDR3aa: CASSGRENTGELFF

len: 13
j_gene: TRBJ2-7
v_gene: TRBV7-2
CDR3aa: CASSEAGTYEQYF

len: 17
j_gene: TRBJ2-1
v_gene: TRBV7-9
CDR3aa: CASSGKTSGGHHNEQFF

len: 16
j_gene: TRBJ2-1
v_gene: TRBV7-9
CDR3aa: CASSPPLGQGGGEQFF

len: 17
j_gene: TRBJ2-3
v_gene: TRBV4-2
CDR3aa: CASSQITGTGGTDTQYF

len: 16
j_gene: TRBJ1-5
v_gene: TRBV6-2/TRBV6-3
CDR3aa: CASSSLTGAGSQPQHF

len: 17
j_gene: TRBJ2-1
v_gene: TRBV27
CDR3aa: CASIDSFIGRLYNEQFF

len: 15
j_gene: TRBJ2-1
v_gene: TRBV10-3
CDR3aa: CAISELTGTRNEQFF

len: 12
j_gene: TRBJ2-7
v_gene: TRBV7-9
CDR3aa: CATYDSPYEQYF

len: 15
j_gene: TRBJ2-3
v_gene: TRBV20-1
CDR3aa: CSARSSGGRTDTQYF

len: 12
j_gene: TRBJ2-7
v_gene: TRBV5-1
CDR3aa: CASSSGAYEQYF

len: 16
j_gene: TRBJ2-1
v_gene: TRBV4-3
CDR3aa: CASSQDSGRTYNEQFF

len: 14
j_gene: TRBJ2-7
v_gene: TRBV4-1
CDR3aa: CASSQGDLSYEQYF

len: 14
j_gene: TRBJ2-5
v_gene: TRBV29-1
CDR3aa: CSAGLAGAGETQYF

len: 12
j_gene: TRBJ2-5
v_gene: TRBV7-9
CDR3aa: CASSSTDTPEYF

len: 13
j_gene: TRBJ2-3
v_gene: TRBV29-1
CDR3aa: CSAAPGGTDTQYF

len: 15
j_gene: TRBJ1-4
v_gene: TRBV7-8
CDR3aa: CASSPAGTVEEKLFF

len: 13
j_gene: TRBJ2-7
v_gene: TRBV3-1
CDR3aa: CASSPGTVYEQYF

len: 12
j_gene: TRBJ1-1
v_gene: TRBV6-6
CDR3aa: CATYPGGTEAFF